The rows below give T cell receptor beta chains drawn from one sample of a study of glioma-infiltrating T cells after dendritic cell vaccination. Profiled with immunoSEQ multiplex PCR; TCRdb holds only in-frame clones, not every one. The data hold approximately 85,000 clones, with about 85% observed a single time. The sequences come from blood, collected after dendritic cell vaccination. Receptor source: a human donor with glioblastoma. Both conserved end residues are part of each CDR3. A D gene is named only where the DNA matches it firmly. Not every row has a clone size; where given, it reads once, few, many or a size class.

DNA: TGTGCCAGCAGCCCTAGCCGGTACGGGAACACCGGGGAGCTGTTTTTT; CDR3: CASSPSRYGNTGELFF; D: NA; V: TRBV13; length: 16; J: TRBJ2-2; size: once
DNA: TGTGCCAGCAGCCCCATGGGTAGCACGGGCACCGGGGAGCTGTTTTTT; CDR3: CASSPMGSTGTGELFF; D: NA; V: TRBV9; length: 16; J: TRBJ2-2; size: NA
DNA: TGTGCCAGCAGCGTAGTTGCGACTAGCTATTCAGGGGAGCTGTTTTTT; CDR3: CASSVVATSYSGELFF; D: TRBD2; V: TRBV9; length: 16; J: TRBJ2-2; size: NA
DNA: TGCGCCAGCAGCGTGGGACAGGGAATAATTGACGAGCAGTACTTC; CDR3: CASSVGQGIIDEQYF; D: TRBD1; V: TRBV5-1; length: 15; J: TRBJ2-7; size: few
DNA: TGTGCCAGTGAGACTAGCGGGAGGGCCAGTGAGCAGTTCTTC; CDR3: CASETSGRASEQFF; D: TRBD2; V: TRBV19; length: 14; J: TRBJ2-1; size: few
DNA: TGTGCCAGCAGGGCGGGGGGGTCCTACAATGAGCAGTTCTTC; CDR3: CASRAGGSYNEQFF; D: TRBD2; V: TRBV2; length: 14; J: TRBJ2-1; size: once
DNA: TGCGCCAGCAGCTCGGGACAGAACACTGAAGCTTTCTTT; CDR3: CASSSGQNTEAFF; D: NA; V: TRBV5-1; length: 13; J: TRBJ1-1; size: NA
DNA: TGTGCCAGCAGCTCAAAGTGGACTAGCGGGAGGATCTATTCCTACGAGCAGTACTTC; CDR3: CASSSKWTSGRIYSYEQYF; D: TRBD2; V: TRBV14; length: 19; J: TRBJ2-7; size: NA
DNA: TGTGCCAGCAGCCCGGGACAGGGGGTCATACATGAGCAGTTCTTC; CDR3: CASSPGQGVIHEQFF; D: TRBD1; V: TRBV7-2; length: 15; J: TRBJ2-1; size: NA
DNA: TGTGCCAGCAGCGTATTACAGGGTGATAATGAAAAACTGTTTTTT; CDR3: CASSVLQGDNEKLFF; D: NA; V: TRBV9; length: 15; J: TRBJ1-4; size: NA
DNA: TGTGCCAGCAGCTTCACAGGGGTTAGGAATGAAAAACTGTTTTTT; CDR3: CASSFTGVRNEKLFF; D: TRBD1; V: TRBV7-8; length: 15; J: TRBJ1-4; size: many
DNA: TGTGCCAGCAGCTTGGGCCAGGTGGACTCCTACGAGCAGTACTTC; CDR3: CASSLGQVDSYEQYF; D: NA; V: TRBV5-4; length: 15; J: TRBJ2-7; size: NA
DNA: TGCGCCAGCAGCTTGAGGGGGACGCAAGAGACCCAGTACTTC; CDR3: CASSLRGTQETQYF; D: NA; V: TRBV5-1; length: 14; J: TRBJ2-5; size: NA
DNA: TGTGCCAGCAGCTCTACTAGCGGTGGGCTTGATGAGCAGTTCTTC; CDR3: CASSSTSGGLDEQFF; D: TRBD2; V: TRBV5-4; length: 15; J: TRBJ2-1; size: once
DNA: TGTGCCAGCAGCGTAGATGTTCGGGTTGGAAACACCATATATTTT; CDR3: CASSVDVRVGNTIYF; D: NA; V: TRBV9; length: 15; J: TRBJ1-3; size: NA
DNA: TGTGCCAGCAGCCAAGTCGGCACAGATACGCAGTATTTT; CDR3: CASSQVGTDTQYF; D: NA; V: TRBV14; length: 13; J: TRBJ2-3; size: NA
DNA: TGCGCCAGCAGCGGAGCGGGGGGGTCTTACAATGAGCAGTTCTTC; CDR3: CASSGAGGSYNEQFF; D: TRBD2; V: TRBV5-1; length: 15; J: TRBJ2-1; size: NA
DNA: TGTGCCAGTAGTATCCTAGTATCTAGGACAGGGGGCTATGAAGCTTTCTTT; CDR3: CASSILVSRTGGYEAFF; D: TRBD1; V: TRBV19; length: 17; J: TRBJ1-1; size: NA
DNA: TGTGCCAGCAGTTATCAAGAAACAGGGCCCGATATAACTTTCTTT; CDR3: CASSYQETGPDITFF; D: NA; V: TRBV6-5; length: 15; J: TRBJ1-1; size: once
DNA: TGTGCCAGCCGACCCCGAGGGGGTGGCAATGAGCAGTTCTTC; CDR3: CASRPRGGGNEQFF; D: NA; V: TRBV18; length: 14; J: TRBJ2-1; size: NA
DNA: TGTGCCAGCTCACCCCCGGGCGGACAACCCTCTGGAAACACCATATATTTT; CDR3: CASSPPGGQPSGNTIYF; D: NA; V: TRBV18; length: 17; J: TRBJ1-3; size: once
DNA: TGTGCCAGCAGTGAACGGGGTTGGATCTATGGCTACACCTTC; CDR3: CASSERGWIYGYTF; D: NA; V: TRBV2; length: 14; J: TRBJ1-2; size: once